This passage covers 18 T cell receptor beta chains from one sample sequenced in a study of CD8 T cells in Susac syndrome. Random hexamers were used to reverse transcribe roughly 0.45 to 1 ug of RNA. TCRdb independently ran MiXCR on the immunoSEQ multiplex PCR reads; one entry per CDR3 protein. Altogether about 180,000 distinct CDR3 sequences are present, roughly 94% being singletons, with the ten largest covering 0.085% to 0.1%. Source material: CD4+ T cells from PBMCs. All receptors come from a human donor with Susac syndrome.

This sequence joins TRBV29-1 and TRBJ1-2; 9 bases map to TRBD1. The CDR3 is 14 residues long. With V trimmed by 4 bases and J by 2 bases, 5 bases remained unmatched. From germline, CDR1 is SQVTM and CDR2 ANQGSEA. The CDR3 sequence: CSVGDRASNYGYTF. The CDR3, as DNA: TGCAGCGTTGGGGACAGGGCGTCAAACTATGGCTACACCTTC.

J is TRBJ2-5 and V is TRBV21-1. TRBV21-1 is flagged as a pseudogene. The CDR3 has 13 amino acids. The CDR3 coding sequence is TGTGCCAGCAGCAAGGACGTCCAAGAGACCCAGTACTTC. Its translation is CASSKDVQETQYF.

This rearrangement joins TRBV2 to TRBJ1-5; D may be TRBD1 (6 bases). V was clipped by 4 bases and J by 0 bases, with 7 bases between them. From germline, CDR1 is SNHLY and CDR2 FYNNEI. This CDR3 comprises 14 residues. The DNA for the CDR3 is TGTGCCAGCAGTGGGACAGTTAGCAATCAGCCCCAGCATTTT. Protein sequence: CASSGTVSNQPQHF.

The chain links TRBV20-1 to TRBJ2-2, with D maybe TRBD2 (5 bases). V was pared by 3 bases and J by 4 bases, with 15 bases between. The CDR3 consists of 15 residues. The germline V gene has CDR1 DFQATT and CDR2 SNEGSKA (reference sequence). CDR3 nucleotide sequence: TGCAGTGCTAGTCGCCAGCGGACCTCCACCGGGGAGCTGTTTTTT. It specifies CSASRQRTSTGELFF.

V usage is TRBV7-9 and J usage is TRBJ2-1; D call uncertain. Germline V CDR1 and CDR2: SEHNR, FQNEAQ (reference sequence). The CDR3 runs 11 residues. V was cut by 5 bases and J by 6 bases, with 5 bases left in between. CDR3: CASSQFNEQFF. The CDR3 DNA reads TGTGCCAGCAGCCAATTCAATGAGCAGTTCTTC.

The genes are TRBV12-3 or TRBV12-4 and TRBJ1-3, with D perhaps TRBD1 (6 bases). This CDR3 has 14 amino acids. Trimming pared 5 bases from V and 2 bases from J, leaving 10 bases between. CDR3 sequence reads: CASSSTGTGNTIYF. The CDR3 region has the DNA TGTGCCAGCAGTAGCACAGGGACTGGAAACACCATATATTTT.

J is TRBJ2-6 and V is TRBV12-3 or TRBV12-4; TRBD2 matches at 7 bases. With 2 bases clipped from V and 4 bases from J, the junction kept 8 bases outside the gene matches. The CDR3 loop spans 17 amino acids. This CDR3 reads CASSLLGGSPGANVLTF. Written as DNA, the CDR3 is TGTGCCAGCAGTTTACTCGGGGGGAGCCCCGGGGCCAACGTCCTGACTTTC.

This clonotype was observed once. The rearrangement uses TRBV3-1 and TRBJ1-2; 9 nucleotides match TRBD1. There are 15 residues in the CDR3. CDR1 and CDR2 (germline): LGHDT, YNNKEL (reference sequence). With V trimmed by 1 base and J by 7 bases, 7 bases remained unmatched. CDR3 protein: CASSQGTGEMVGYTF. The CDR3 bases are TGTGCCAGCAGCCAAGGGACAGGGGAAATGGTTGGCTACACCTTC.

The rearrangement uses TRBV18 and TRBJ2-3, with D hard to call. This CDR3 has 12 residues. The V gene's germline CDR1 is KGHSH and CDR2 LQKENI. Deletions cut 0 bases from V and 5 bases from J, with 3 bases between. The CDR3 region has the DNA TGTGCCAGCTCACCACCGTTAGATACGCAGTATTTT. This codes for CASSPPLDTQYF. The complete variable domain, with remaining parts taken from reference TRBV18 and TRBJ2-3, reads NAGVMQNPRHLVRRRGQEARLRCSPMKGHSHVYWYRQLPEEGLKFMVYLQKENIIDESGMPKERFSAEFPKEGPSILRIQQVVRGDSAAYFCASSPPLDTQYFGPGTRLTVL.

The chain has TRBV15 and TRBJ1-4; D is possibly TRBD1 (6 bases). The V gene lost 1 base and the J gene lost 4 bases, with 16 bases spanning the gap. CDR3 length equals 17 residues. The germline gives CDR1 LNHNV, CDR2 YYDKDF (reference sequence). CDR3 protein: CATSRAGQTAGNEKLFF. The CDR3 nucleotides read TGTGCCACCAGCAGAGCTGGACAGACCGCGGGTAATGAAAAACTGTTTTTT.

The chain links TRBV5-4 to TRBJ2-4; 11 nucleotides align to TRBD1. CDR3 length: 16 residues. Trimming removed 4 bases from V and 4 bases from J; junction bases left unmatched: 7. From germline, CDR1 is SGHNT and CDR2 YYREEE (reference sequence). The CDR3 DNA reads TGTGCCAGCAGCGTGGGACAGGGGGACGAGAAAAACATTCAGTACTTC. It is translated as CASSVGQGDEKNIQYF.

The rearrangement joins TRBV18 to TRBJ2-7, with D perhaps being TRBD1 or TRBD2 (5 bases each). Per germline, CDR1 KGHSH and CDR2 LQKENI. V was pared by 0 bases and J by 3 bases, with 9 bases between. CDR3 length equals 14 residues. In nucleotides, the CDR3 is TGTGCCAGCTCACCACCGGGACGGAGCTACGAGCAGTACTTC. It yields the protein CASSPPGRSYEQYF.

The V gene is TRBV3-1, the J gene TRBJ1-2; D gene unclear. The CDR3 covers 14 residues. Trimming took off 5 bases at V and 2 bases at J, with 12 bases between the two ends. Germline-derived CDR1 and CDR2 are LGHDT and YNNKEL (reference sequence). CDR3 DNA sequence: TGTGCCAGCAGCGAAAGGGCCGGCAACTATGGCTACACCTTC. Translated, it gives CASSERAGNYGYTF.

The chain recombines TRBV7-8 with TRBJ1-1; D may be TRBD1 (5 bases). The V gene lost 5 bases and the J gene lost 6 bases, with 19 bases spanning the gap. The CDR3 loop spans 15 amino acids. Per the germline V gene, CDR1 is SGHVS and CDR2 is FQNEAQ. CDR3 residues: CASSVSGGIVAEAFF. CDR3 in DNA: TGTGCCAGCAGCGTGTCTGGGGGTATAGTCGCTGAAGCTTTCTTT. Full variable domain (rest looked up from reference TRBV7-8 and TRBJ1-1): GAGVSQSPRYKVAKRGQDVALRCDPISGHVSLFWYQQALGQGPEFLTYFQNEAQLDKSGLPSDRFFAERPEGSVSTLKIQRTQQEDSAVYLCASSVSGGIVAEAFFGQGTRLTVV.

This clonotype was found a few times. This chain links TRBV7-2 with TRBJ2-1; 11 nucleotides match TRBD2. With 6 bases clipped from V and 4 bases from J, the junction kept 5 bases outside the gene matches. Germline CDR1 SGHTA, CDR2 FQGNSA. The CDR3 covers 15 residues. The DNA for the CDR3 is TGTGCCAGCAGTTTGGGACTAGCGGAGTACAATGAGCAGTTCTTC. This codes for CASSLGLAEYNEQFF. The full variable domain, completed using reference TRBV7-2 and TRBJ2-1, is GAGVSQSPSNKVTEKGKDVELRCDPISGHTALYWYRQSLGQGLEFLIYFQGNSAPDKSGLPSDRFSAERTGGSVSTLTIQRTQQEDSAVYLCASSLGLAEYNEQFFGPGTRLTVL.

Here the CDR3 reads CAWSFTTGWGYTF. The CDR3 DNA is TGTGCCTGGAGTTTCACGACAGGTTGGGGCTACACCTTC. The V gene is TRBV30, the J gene TRBJ1-2, with D possibly matching TRBD1 (6 bases). Trimming cost V 2 bases and J 8 bases, with 15 bases left between them. This CDR3 has 13 amino acids. Germline-derived CDR1 and CDR2 are GTSNPN and SVGIG (reference sequence).

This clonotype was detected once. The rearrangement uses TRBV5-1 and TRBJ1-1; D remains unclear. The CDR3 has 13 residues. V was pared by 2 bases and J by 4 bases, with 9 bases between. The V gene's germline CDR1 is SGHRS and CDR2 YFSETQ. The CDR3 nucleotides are TGCGCCAGCAGCTTTGCTAGCGGCACTGAAGCTTTCTTT. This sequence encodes CASSFASGTEAFF.

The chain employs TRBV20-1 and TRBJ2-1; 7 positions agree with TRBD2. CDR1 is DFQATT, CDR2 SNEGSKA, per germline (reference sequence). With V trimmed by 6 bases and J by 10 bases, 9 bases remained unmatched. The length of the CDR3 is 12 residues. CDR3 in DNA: TGCAGTGCGACCAGCGGGGTTATAGAGCAGTTCTTC. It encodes CSATSGVIEQFF.